The clone carrying this T cell receptor (beta chain) was observed a handful of times. This entry belongs to a study of cytotoxic CD8 clonotypes in ibrutinib-treated CLL. The assay was immunoSEQ multiplex PCR, and TCRdb's table has in-frame clones only and misses some. The sample shows 9,500 to 15,000 clones, about 62% of them seen only once. CDR3 length equals 18 residues. CDR1 is SGHRS and CDR2 is YFSETQ in the germline V gene. The V and J ends lost 0 bases and 3 bases, in that order; junction bases with no gene match: 14. This receptor was taken from a human donor with chronic lymphocytic leukemia. V is TRBV5-1 and J is TRBJ2-7; 8 bases align to TRBD1. The sample here was PBMCs, taken before ibrutinib treatment. The CDR3 reads CASSLEWSVGQGLYEQYF. The CDR3 region has the DNA TGCGCCAGCAGCTTGGAGTGGTCTGTCGGACAGGGACTCTACGAGCAGTACTTC.